Listed below are T cell receptor beta chains from one sample, sequenced in a study of control samples from healthy donors and cancer patients. Profiled with immunoSEQ multiplex PCR; TCRdb holds only in-frame clones, not every one. This table has around 94,000 clones, approximately 90% appearing once. The sample comprised blood. These receptors were obtained from a woman aged 45-65 years in good health. CDR3s include the opening cysteine and the closing phenylalanine or tryptophan. A D gene is named only where the DNA matches it firmly. The size entry is marked missing in some rows and otherwise reads once, few, many or a size class.

TRBJ1-1,TRBD1,16,.,TRBV2,TGTGCCAGCTTAAACCGTAGGACAGGGATCAACACTGAAGCTTTCTTT,CASLNRRTGINTEAFF
TRBJ1-2,.,14,.,TRBV7-9,TGTGCCAGCAGCTTAGAGACAGATTCTCATGGCTACACCTTC,CASSLETDSHGYTF
TRBJ2-3,TRBD1,15,.,TRBV9,TGTGCCAGCAGCGAGGACAGGCCGAGCACAGATACGCAGTATTTT,CASSEDRPSTDTQYF
TRBJ1-2,TRBD1,15,once,TRBV4-2,TGTGCCAGCAGCCAAGATCCCAGGGGGCAAGATGGCTACACCTTC,CASSQDPRGQDGYTF
TRBJ2-1,.,11,.,TRBV6-2/TRBV6-3,TGTGCCAGCAGTTTTAGGGGTGAGCAGTTCTTC,CASSFRGEQFF
TRBJ2-3,.,15,.,TRBV7-3,TGTGCCAGCAGCCAAGTCGCGGGGGCGTTAGATACGCAGTATTTT,CASSQVAGALDTQYF
TRBJ2-7,TRBD1,14,.,TRBV11-2,TGTGCCAGCAGCTTATCTGGGACAGGGAACGAGCAGTACTTC,CASSLSGTGNEQYF
TRBJ1-3,.,15,once,TRBV27,TGTGCCAGCAGTCCCCTAGGGACTCCTGGAAACACCATATATTTT,CASSPLGTPGNTIYF
TRBJ1-6,.,14,once,TRBV10-3,TGTGCCATCAGTGTCGACGGTGAAAATTCACCCCTCCACTTT,CAISVDGENSPLHF
TRBJ2-4,.,14,.,TRBV5-1,TGCGCCAGCAGCTTGGGGCAGGGCAGGAGCATTCAGTACTTC,CASSLGQGRSIQYF
TRBJ2-1,.,14,.,TRBV7-8,TGTGCCAGCAGCTTAGCGGGAGGAAACAATGAGCAGTTCTTC,CASSLAGGNNEQFF
TRBJ1-2,TRBD1,15,.,TRBV4-3,TGCGCCAGCAGCCACCCGGACAGGGGAAACTATGGCTACACCTTC,CASSHPDRGNYGYTF
TRBJ2-1,.,13,.,TRBV27,TGTGCCAGCAGTATCACAGGGTTCGATGAGCAGTTCTTC,CASSITGFDEQFF
TRBJ2-3,.,17,.,TRBV7-8,TGTGCCAGCAGCTTGATTGACGTTCCTATGGGAGGAGATACGCAGTATTTT,CASSLIDVPMGGDTQYF
TRBJ2-7,TRBD2,16,.,TRBV13,TGTGCCAGCAGCCCCCCCGGGACTAGCGGGACCTACGAGCAGTACTTC,CASSPPGTSGTYEQYF
TRBJ2-2,.,15,few,TRBV5-1,TGCGCCAGCAGCTTGGCGGGGGCGGACACCGGGGAGCTGTTTTTT,CASSLAGADTGELFF
TRBJ1-3,.,15,.,TRBV18,TGTGCCAGCTCACCACCGACCGATCTGGGAAACACCATATATTTT,CASSPPTDLGNTIYF
TRBJ1-2,TRBD1,15,.,TRBV4-2,TGTGCCAGCAGCCACCTACTCCGGGACAGTCTAGGCTACACCTTC,CASSHLLRDSLGYTF
TRBJ1-4,.,15,.,TRBV5-1,TGCGCCAGCACCACTAGCCCCACGGGGAATGAAAAACTGTTTTTT,CASTTSPTGNEKLFF
TRBJ1-5,.,14,.,TRBV7-2,TGTGCCAGCAGCTTATTTCCTAGCAATCAGCCCCAGCATTTT,CASSLFPSNQPQHF
TRBJ2-3,TRBD2,15,.,TRBV28,TGTGCCAGCAGTCCCCAGAGCGGGAGTAGAGATACGCAGTATTTT,CASSPQSGSRDTQYF
TRBJ2-3,TRBD2,16,.,TRBV3-1/TRBV3-2,TGTGCCAGCACCGGGACTAGCGGGAGTGGCACAGATACGCAGTATTTT,CASTGTSGSGTDTQYF
TRBJ1-6,.,18,.,TRBV7-2,TGTGCCAGCAGCTTAGCGGGTGTGGGGGTGGGGGCGGATTCACCCCTCCACTTT,CASSLAGVGVGADSPLHF
TRBJ2-5,TRBD1,14,.,TRBV7-9,TGTGCCAGCAGCTTAGTAGGGGGCGGGGAGACCCAGTACTTC,CASSLVGGGETQYF
TRBJ1-5,.,14,.,TRBV19,TGTGCCAGTAGTACGATTCGTGGGCGGTCGCCCCAGCATTTT,CASSTIRGRSPQHF
TRBJ1-3,.,14,many,TRBV28,TGTGCCAGCGGCCTTTGGGGCTCTGGAAACACCATATATTTT,CASGLWGSGNTIYF
TRBJ2-5,.,15,.,TRBV6-2/TRBV6-3,TGTGCCAGCAGTTTGTCGGGGGCCCTCTGGGAGACCCAGTACTTC,CASSLSGALWETQYF
TRBJ2-1,.,15,few,TRBV4-3,TGCGCCAGCAGCCAAGACTCAGGGACTTGGAGTGAGCAGTTCTTC,CASSQDSGTWSEQFF
TRBJ1-5,.,15,once,TRBV20-1,TGCAGTGCTAGTCGCGGGGGCTCGGGCAATCAGCCCCAGCATTTT,CSASRGGSGNQPQHF
TRBJ2-7,.,14,.,TRBV6-2/TRBV6-3,TGTGCCAGCAGTTACGGGCTGGCTGCCTACGAGCAGTACTTC,CASSYGLAAYEQYF
TRBJ1-3,.,14,few,TRBV12-5,TGTGCTAGTGGTTTGGAAAACTCTGGAAACACCATATATTTT,CASGLENSGNTIYF
TRBJ1-2,.,12,.,TRBV10-3,TGTGCCATCAGTGAGCCACCAGTTGGCTACACCTTC,CAISEPPVGYTF
TRBJ2-1,.,18,once,TRBV28,TGTGCCAGCACCCCCCTACGCCGCGGGATAAGCTCCTACAATGAGCAGTTCTTC,CASTPLRRGISSYNEQFF
TRBJ2-1,.,18,.,TRBV7-8,TGTGCCAGCAGCTTAACACAATGGGGGGACAGCTCCTACAATGAGCAGTTCTTC,CASSLTQWGDSSYNEQFF
TRBJ2-2,.,14,.,TRBV11-3,TGTGCCAGCAGCTCATACCGGCCAACCGGGGAGCTGTTTTTT,CASSSYRPTGELFF
TRBJ2-3,.,15,.,TRBV27,TGTGCCAGCAGTGTCCGGGGAGGCCTCACAGATACGCAGTATTTT,CASSVRGGLTDTQYF
TRBJ2-1,TRBD1,15,.,TRBV28,TGTGCCAGCAGTTTCCCGGGACAGAGAAACAATGAGCAGTTCTTC,CASSFPGQRNNEQFF
TRBJ1-1,.,13,few,TRBV5-1,TGCGCCAGCAGCTTGGTAGCGAACACTGAAGCTTTCTTT,CASSLVANTEAFF
TRBJ2-3,TRBD1,17,.,TRBV28,TGTGCCAGCAGTCCACAATCTGGACAGGGGCAGGGAGATACGCAGTATTTT,CASSPQSGQGQGDTQYF
TRBJ1-5,.,16,.,TRBV15,TGTGCCACCAGCAGAGAGCGGCAGGGAAGCAATCAGCCCCAGCATTTT,CATSRERQGSNQPQHF
TRBJ2-5,.,13,.,TRBV9,TGTGCCAGCAGCGTAGGGGATGGGGAGACCCAGTACTTC,CASSVGDGETQYF
TRBJ1-1,TRBD1,13,.,TRBV13,TGTGCCAGCAGCCCTACAGGGGTCCCTGAAGCTTTCTTT,CASSPTGVPEAFF
TRBJ2-5,.,13,.,TRBV11-2,TGTGCCAGCAGCTTAGATCGAGGAGAGACCCAGTACTTC,CASSLDRGETQYF
TRBJ2-3,.,16,.,TRBV4-2,TGTGCCAGCAGCCTTGACGCAGGGTTAGAAATAGATACGCAGTATTTT,CASSLDAGLEIDTQYF
TRBJ1-2,TRBD1,14,.,TRBV18,TGTGCCAGCTCACCAACCAGGGGGAGGAGTGGCTACACCTTC,CASSPTRGRSGYTF
TRBJ2-1,.,15,.,TRBV2,TGTGCCAGCAGTGAAGCCTGGGGGCGCGACAATGAGCAGTTCTTC,CASSEAWGRDNEQFF
TRBJ2-5,TRBD2,15,once,TRBV13,TGTGCCAGCAGCTTAGGAGGACTAGCGGAAGAGACCCAGTACTTC,CASSLGGLAEETQYF
TRBJ2-7,.,13,once,TRBV4-1,TGCGCCAGCAGCCGCGGGCCCACCTACGAGCAGTACTTC,CASSRGPTYEQYF
TRBJ1-2,.,16,.,TRBV5-1,TGCGCCAGCAGCTTATTCGGGGCATCAGGGGCCTATGGCTACACCTTC,CASSLFGASGAYGYTF
TRBJ2-5,TRBD2,16,.,TRBV9,TGTGCCAGCAGCGGGCGGACTAGCCGACACCAAGAGACCCAGTACTTC,CASSGRTSRHQETQYF
TRBJ1-2,TRBD1,14,.,TRBV7-9,TGTGCCAGCAGTCTTACACAGGGGCCCAATGGCTACACCTTC,CASSLTQGPNGYTF
TRBJ1-1,.,14,.,TRBV5-4,TGTGCCAGCAGCTTTCGGGCCCTGAACACTGAAGCTTTCTTT,CASSFRALNTEAFF
TRBJ2-1,TRBD2,16,.,TRBV6-5,TGTGCCAGCAGTTACGCGGGGGTGCTAGGTGGGAATGAGCAGTTCTTC,CASSYAGVLGGNEQFF
TRBJ1-1,TRBD1,14,few,TRBV19,TGTGCCAGTAGTAGGGGACAGCTGAACACTGAAGCTTTCTTT,CASSRGQLNTEAFF
TRBJ1-4,.,15,few,TRBV19,TGTGCCAGTAGTGTCGGACCGGGAGTCGGTGAAAAACTGTTTTTT,CASSVGPGVGEKLFF
TRBJ1-3,.,15,.,TRBV2,TGTGCCAGCAGTGGACAGGAAAACTCTGGAAACACCATATATTTT,CASSGQENSGNTIYF
TRBJ2-7,.,17,.,TRBV21-1,TGTGCCAGCAGCCTTAAGAGTTACGACAGGGGGTACGAGGAGCAGTACTTC,CASSLKSYDRGYEEQYF